The TCR beta chain described here comes from a study of T cell responses to AZD1222 COVID-19 vaccine. This clone was counted a single time. V lost 1 base to trimming and J lost 0 bases, with 10 bases between them. The CDR3 length is 15 residues. Germline loops: CDR1 LGHDT, CDR2 YNNKEL (reference sequence). Clones were read by immunoSEQ multiplex PCR, and TCRdb kept only the in-frame ones, dropping some. This table holds about 180,000 clones, 80% to 90% found once. V gene TRBV3-1 (or the pseudogene TRBV3-2) combines with J gene TRBJ2-7; D ambiguous. The sequence was obtained from an adult in good health. The sample consisted of peripheral blood, taken on day 0 of AZD1222 vaccination. CDR3 loop: CASSQARLSSYEQYF. CDR3 in DNA: TGTGCCAGCAGCCAAGCTCGGCTAAGCTCCTACGAGCAGTACTTC.